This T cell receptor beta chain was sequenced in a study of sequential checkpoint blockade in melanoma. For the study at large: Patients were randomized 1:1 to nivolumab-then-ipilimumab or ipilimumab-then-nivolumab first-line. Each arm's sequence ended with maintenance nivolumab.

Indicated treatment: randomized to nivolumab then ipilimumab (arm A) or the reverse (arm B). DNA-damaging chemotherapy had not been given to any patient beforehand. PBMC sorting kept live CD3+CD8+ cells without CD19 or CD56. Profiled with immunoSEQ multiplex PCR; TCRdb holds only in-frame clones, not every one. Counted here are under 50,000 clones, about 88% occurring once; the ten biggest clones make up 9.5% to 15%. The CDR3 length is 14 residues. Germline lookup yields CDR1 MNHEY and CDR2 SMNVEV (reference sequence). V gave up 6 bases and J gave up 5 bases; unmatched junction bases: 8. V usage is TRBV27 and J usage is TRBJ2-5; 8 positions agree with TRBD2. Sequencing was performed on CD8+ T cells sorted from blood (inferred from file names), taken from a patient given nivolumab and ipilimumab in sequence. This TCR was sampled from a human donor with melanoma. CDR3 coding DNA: TGTGCCAGCAGAAGTAGCGGGACACAGGAGACCCAGTACTTC. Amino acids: CASRSSGTQETQYF.